In this sample, the clone carrying this T cell receptor (beta chain) turned up once. The data were produced by immunoSEQ multiplex PCR, yet TCRdb's version contains in-frame clones alone and is incomplete. The table has a few hundred thousand clones, approximately 84% seen once. The data belong to a study of blood T cell repertoires in COVID-19. Looking at the study overall: There were acute and convalescent COVID-19 samples, and they came from the United States, Italy and Spain.

This CDR3 has 15 amino acids. V lost 0 bases, J lost 0 bases, and 8 bases lay in between. Germline loops: CDR1 MGHRA, CDR2 YSYEKL. The source of this sequence is a woman in her late teens or twenties who had recovered from COVID-19. Sequencing was performed on PBMCs or T cells enriched from blood (not recorded which). The chain joins TRBV4-1 to TRBJ1-1, with D unclear. The CDR3 sequence is CASSQDQALNTEAFF. The CDR3 nucleotides read TGCGCCAGCAGCCAAGATCAGGCCCTGAACACTGAAGCTTTCTTT.